Each of the 31 T cell receptor beta chains below was sequenced from the same sample in a study of cytotoxic CD8 clonotypes in ibrutinib-treated CLL. Data came from immunoSEQ multiplex PCR; TCRdb stores just in-frame clones and leaves some out. The sample includes approximately 130,000 clones, roughly 80% seen only once; the top ten take 3% to 4%. Material: PBMCs, obtained after 24 months of ibrutinib treatment. The source of these receptors is a human donor with chronic lymphocytic leukemia.

The chain uses TRBV7-6 and TRBJ1-3, with 7 bases fitting TRBD1. The CDR3 totals 18 residues. Germline V gives CDR1 SGHVS, CDR2 FNYEAQ. The V segment lost 1 base and the J segment 0 bases; nucleotides outside the gene matches: 9. The CDR3 region has the DNA TGTGCCAGCAGCTTAGGGGTAGAGGGGGCCATCTCTGGAAACACCATATATTTT. It translates to CASSLGVEGAISGNTIYF.

This rearrangement joins TRBV10-3 to TRBJ1-2; 9 bases agree with TRBD1. V gave up 4 bases and J gave up 8 bases; unmatched junction bases: 8. The CDR3 is made up of 14 amino acids. Germline-derived CDR1 and CDR2 are ENHRY and SYGVKD. The CDR3 nucleotides are TGTGCCATCAGTGCGCCGGGACAGGGAACCGGCTACACCTTC. Residues: CAISAPGQGTGYTF.

The chain employs TRBV6-5 and TRBJ2-7, with 7 nucleotides matching TRBD2. Germline V CDR1 and CDR2: MNHEY, SVGAGI. V dropped 7 bases and J dropped 2; count of bases not matched to a gene: 8. This CDR3 is 14 amino acids long. The DNA of the CDR3 is TGTGCCAGCACGGATTCTAGCGGAACCTACGAGCAGTACTTC. Protein: CASTDSSGTYEQYF.

The rearrangement joins TRBV4-3 to TRBJ2-3; D remains ambiguous. V lost 0 bases and J lost 2, with 9 bases in between. The CDR3 consists of 15 residues. Germline V CDR1 and CDR2: LGHNA, YSLEER. The CDR3 sequence: CASSQDTHATDTQYF. The CDR3 DNA reads TGCGCCAGCAGCCAAGACACCCATGCCACAGATACGCAGTATTTT.

The rearrangement uses TRBV28 and TRBJ2-5, with 7 bases identical to TRBD1. The V segment lost 6 bases and the J segment 1 base; nucleotides outside the gene matches: 5. Per germline, CDR1 MDHEN and CDR2 SYDVKM. The CDR3 has 14 amino acids. The CDR3 nucleotides are TGTGCCAGCAGAGAAGGGACAGTCCAAGAGACCCAGTACTTC. Translation gives CASREGTVQETQYF.

Notes on this clone: The junction does not match germline at one end; this may be a read error. The chain has TRBV27 and TRBJ1-1, with D possibly being TRBD1 (5 bases). The CDR3 runs 16 residues. Looked up from germline, CDR1 is MNHEY and CDR2 is SMNVEV (reference sequence). In DNA, the CDR3 is TGTGCCAGCAGCTTATGGCGAGGGGTAGAGGGCACTGAAGCTTTCTTT. Its translation: CASSLWRGVEGTEAFF.

The gene calls are TRBV18 and TRBJ1-6; D gene unclear. Trimming stripped 2 bases from V and 7 bases from J, with 9 bases between. CDR1 KGHSH and CDR2 LQKENI come from the germline V gene. CDR3 size: 14 residues. The CDR3, as DNA: TGTGCCAGCTCACCAAGGCAAGACAATTCACCCCTCCACTTT. Protein: CASSPRQDNSPLHF. Full variable domain (missing parts from reference TRBV18 and TRBJ1-6): NAGVMQNPRHLVRRRGQEARLRCSPMKGHSHVYWYRQLPEEGLKFMVYLQKENIIDESGMPKERFSAEFPKEGPSILRIQQVVRGDSAAYFCASSPRQDNSPLHFGNGTRLTVT.

The V and J genes are TRBV29-1 and TRBJ2-3; D not resolved. The V gene lost 7 bases and the J gene lost 0 bases, with 11 bases spanning the gap. The CDR3 covers 13 residues. Germline loops: CDR1 SQVTM, CDR2 ANQGSEA. The CDR3 coding sequence is TGCAGCGAAGGAGAGGCGAGCACAGATACGCAGTATTTT. It is translated as CSEGEASTDTQYF.

As DNA, the CDR3 is TGCGCCAGCAGCTTGGTCGGGACTAGCGGGGGGGCTCCAGATACGCAGTATTTT. Protein product: CASSLVGTSGGAPDTQYF. The rearrangement links TRBV5-1 to TRBJ2-3; the match to TRBD2 covers 16 bases. The CDR3 is made up of 18 amino acids. Germline values: CDR1 SGHRS, CDR2 YFSETQ. Germline trimming cut 0 bases from V and 4 bases from J; bases unmatched to any gene: 5. The full variable domain, in which reference TRBV5-1 and TRBJ2-3 provide the parts outside the CDR3, is KAGVTQTPRYLIKTRGQQVTLSCSPISGHRSVSWYQQTPGQGLQFLFEYFSETQRNKGNFPGRFSGRQFSNSRSEMNVSTLELGDSALYLCASSLVGTSGGAPDTQYFGPGTRLTVL.

V and J are TRBV30 and TRBJ1-1; D remains unclear. This CDR3 comprises 15 residues. With 0 bases removed from V and 5 bases from J, the gap between germline ends came to 16 bases. The germline V gene has CDR1 GTSNPN and CDR2 SVGIG (reference sequence). In DNA, the CDR3 is TGTGCCTGGAGTGTACGGACGTGGGGTCAGACTGAAGCTTTCTTT. This translates into CAWSVRTWGQTEAFF.

The chain links TRBV7-6 to TRBJ1-4; D unresolved. The CDR3 spans 14 residues. V lost 4 bases and J 8 bases, leaving 14 bases between the germline ends. Germline CDR1 SGHVS, CDR2 FNYEAQ. The CDR3: CASSSTRLGEKLFF. DNA of the CDR3: TGTGCCAGCAGCTCAACCCGACTGGGGGAAAAACTGTTTTTT.

The chain is built from TRBV7-2 and TRBJ1-2, with 8 nucleotides matching TRBD1. This CDR3 has 14 amino acids. The germline V gene encodes CDR1 SGHTA and CDR2 FQGNSA. Germline trimming cut 0 bases from V and 6 bases from J; bases unmatched to any gene: 3. CDR3 sequence reads: CASSLASGGNGYTF. For the CDR3, the DNA is TGTGCCAGCAGCTTAGCCTCAGGGGGCAATGGCTACACCTTC.

This chain joins TRBV7-2 and TRBJ1-6; D remains unclear. This CDR3 contains 14 residues. Germline V gives CDR1 SGHTA, CDR2 FQGNSA. V lost 6 bases to trimming and J lost 6 bases, with 12 bases between them. This chain's CDR3 is CASRTIRSNSPLHF. Written as DNA, the CDR3 is TGTGCCAGCAGAACTATTCGGAGTAATTCACCCCTCCACTTT.

The rearrangement uses TRBV18 and TRBJ2-5; 8 bases map to TRBD2. The length of the CDR3 is 20 residues. CDR1 and CDR2 (germline): KGHSH, LQKENI. V was clipped by 0 bases and J by 2 bases; unmatched bases: 17. The CDR3 spells CASSPPILSGGAFLQETQYF. The CDR3 bases are TGTGCCAGCTCACCACCAATCTTGTCCGGGGGGGCCTTCTTACAAGAGACCCAGTACTTC.

This clone was detected a few times. This chain connects TRBV6-5 to TRBJ1-6, with D perhaps matching TRBD1 (5 bases). The germline CDR1 and CDR2 sequences are MNHEY and SVGAGI. The CDR3 spans 13 residues. Trimming left V 5 bases short and J 8 bases short, with 10 bases between. The CDR3 DNA is TGTGCCAGCAGTAGCCAGGGAGATTCACCCCTCCACTTT. Amino acids: CASSSQGDSPLHF.

V usage is TRBV28 and J usage is TRBJ1-5; D not certain. Trimming left V 1 base short and J 11 bases short, with 12 bases between. The CDR3 spans 13 residues. Per the germline V gene, CDR1 is MDHEN and CDR2 is SYDVKM. The CDR3 is CASSLLKVKAQHF. In DNA, the CDR3 is TGTGCCAGCAGTTTATTGAAGGTGAAGGCCCAGCATTTT.

This clone has just a few counts. Sequence at one end of the junction differs from germline and may be a read error. The V and J genes are TRBV30 and TRBJ1-1; 7 bases fit TRBD1. Germline loops: CDR1 GTSNPN, CDR2 SVGIG (reference sequence). The CDR3 length is 11 residues. The CDR3 DNA is TGTGCCTGGAGTGCCAGGGGGGTTTCGGCCTTT. It codes for CAWSARGVSAF.

This clone was seen a few times. This rearrangement joins TRBV10-3 to TRBJ2-2, with 7 bases aligning to TRBD2. V dropped 0 bases and J dropped 0; count of bases not matched to a gene: 7. CDR3 length equals 18 residues. Germline CDR1 reads ENHRY; CDR2 reads SYGVKD. The CDR3: CAISESGEGPTNTGELFF. As DNA, the CDR3 is TGTGCCATCAGTGAGTCGGGGGAGGGGCCGACGAACACCGGGGAGCTGTTTTTT.

This clone has only a few counts. The chain carries TRBV11-3 and TRBJ2-7; TRBD1 or TRBD2 may be the D gene (5 bases each). Trimming took 1 base from V and 0 from J, leaving 13 bases between them. Germline CDR1 reads SGHNT; CDR2 reads YENEEA. The CDR3 has 16 amino acids. The CDR3 DNA is TGTGCCAGCAGCTTAGGAGGTCCTGGGGGCTCCTACGAGCAGTACTTC. Translating gives CASSLGGPGGSYEQYF. The whole variable domain, remainder taken from reference TRBV11-3 and TRBJ2-7, is EAGVVQSPRYKIIEKKQPVAFWCNPISGHNTLYWYLQNLGQGPELLIRYENEEAVDDSQLPKDRFSAERLKGVDSTLKIQPAELGDSAVYLCASSLGGPGGSYEQYFGPGTRLTVT.

V is TRBV6-5 and J is TRBJ2-7, with D possibly being TRBD1 (6 bases). This CDR3 contains 14 residues. Germline values: CDR1 MNHEY, CDR2 SVGAGI. V was clipped by 8 bases and J by 6 bases, with 20 bases between them. CDR3 bases: TGTGCCAGCCGAATCGGGACAAGAAGTTCCGAGCAGTACTTC. This encodes CASRIGTRSSEQYF.

The J gene is TRBJ2-1, the V gene TRBV7-6; D remains ambiguous. The CDR3 covers 14 residues. Per germline, CDR1 SGHVS and CDR2 FNYEAQ. The V and J ends lost 3 bases and 10 bases respectively, with 16 bases between them. The CDR3: CASSLGSPIPEQFF. The CDR3 DNA follows: TGTGCCAGCAGCTTGGGGTCTCCAATTCCGGAGCAGTTCTTC.

The chain combines TRBV6-5 with TRBJ1-2; 8 positions agree with TRBD1. V lost 6 bases to trimming and J lost 6 bases; unmatched junction nucleotides: 9. CDR3 length: 14 residues. CDR1 MNHEY and CDR2 SVGAGI come from the germline V gene. The CDR3 here is CASSRDRGVDGYTF. The CDR3 DNA reads as TGTGCCAGCAGCCGCGACAGGGGCGTAGATGGCTACACCTTC.

This chain connects TRBV4-1 to TRBJ1-2, with TRBD1 as a possible D gene (6 bases). V lost 0 bases to trimming and J lost 6 bases, with 17 bases between them. The CDR3 consists of 16 residues. The germline CDR1 and CDR2 sequences are MGHRA and YSYEKL. The CDR3 reads CASSQDRGHRDHGYTF. The CDR3 region has the DNA TGCGCCAGCAGCCAAGATCGGGGTCACAGGGATCATGGCTACACCTTC.

The rearrangement uses TRBV6-1 and TRBJ1-2; D not certain. The CDR3 extends over 12 amino acids. V was clipped by 6 bases and J by 1 base, with 6 bases between them. The germline CDR1 and CDR2 sequences are MNHNS and SASEGT. CDR3 region: CASRADNYGYTF. CDR3 coding DNA: TGTGCCAGCAGGGCGGATAACTATGGCTACACCTTC.

The chain has TRBV6-1 and TRBJ1-2, with D hard to call. CDR3 length: 13 amino acids. CDR1 and CDR2 from the germline V gene are MNHNS and SASEGT. With 1 base removed from V and 7 bases from J, the gap between germline ends came to 10 bases. CDR3 region: CASSEGGGFGYTF. For the CDR3, the DNA is TGTGCCAGCAGTGAAGGAGGAGGGTTTGGCTACACCTTC.

The V and J genes are TRBV5-1 and TRBJ2-2, with a weak D call TRBD1 (5 bases). The CDR3 has 14 residues. Germline V gene lookup returns CDR1 SGHRS and CDR2 YFSETQ. V was cut by 3 bases and J by 7 bases, with 13 bases left in between. CDR3 protein: CASSSQGIGGELFF. The CDR3 DNA reads TGCGCCAGCAGCTCGCAGGGAATCGGCGGGGAGCTGTTTTTT.

This clone occurred once. The rearrangement links TRBV7-2 to TRBJ2-7, with 9 nucleotides matching TRBD2. J lost 3 bases, V lost 1 base, and 4 bases had no gene match. CDR1 is SGHTA and CDR2 is FQGNSA in the germline V gene. The CDR3 totals 15 residues. CDR3 region: CASSLGSGGYYEQYF. The CDR3 DNA follows: TGTGCCAGCAGCTTAGGTAGCGGGGGATACTACGAGCAGTACTTC.

This rearrangement joins TRBV6-1 to TRBJ1-5; no firm D call. This CDR3 region has 11 residues. V lost 2 bases and J lost 4, with 0 bases in between. Germline values: CDR1 MNHNS, CDR2 SASEGT. The CDR3 region is CASSENQPQHF. CDR3 in DNA: TGTGCCAGCAGTGAAAATCAGCCCCAGCATTTT.

The chain uses TRBV19 and TRBJ1-5, with 9 bases aligning to TRBD1. The ends lost 6 bases at V and 7 bases at J; junction bases unmatched: 13. Germline V gene sequence: CDR1 LNHDA, CDR2 SQIVND (reference sequence). This CDR3 spans 16 amino acids. The CDR3 nucleotides are TGTGCCAGTAGGAATAACAGGGGGCCTGGAAGACAGCCCCAGCATTTT. The encoded protein is CASRNNRGPGRQPQHF.

The rearrangement uses TRBV20-1 and TRBJ2-3; D uncertain. Germline loops: CDR1 DFQATT, CDR2 SNEGSKA (reference sequence). Trimming pared 5 bases from V and 6 bases from J, leaving 9 bases between. The CDR3 is made up of 11 amino acids. The CDR3, as DNA: TGCAGTGCTTACGTGGGGGATACGCAGTATTTT. It encodes CSAYVGDTQYF.

V gene TRBV6-5 combines with J gene TRBJ2-5; 7 bases fit TRBD2. Trimming removed 6 bases from V and 2 bases from J; junction bases left unmatched: 3. The CDR3 sequence is 13 residues long. Germline assignment: CDR1 MNHEY and CDR2 SVGAGI. CDR3 residues: CASSRTRQETQYF. Here the CDR3 DNA reads TGTGCCAGCAGCCGGACTAGACAAGAGACCCAGTACTTC.